This is a list of T cell receptor beta chains from one sample in a study of cytomegalovirus exposure and HLA in healthy donors. TCRdb keeps only in-frame clones here, not all; method: immunoSEQ multiplex PCR. The sample shows 55,000 to 80,000 clones, roughly 72% of them seen only once. Input material: PBMCs. All receptors come from a woman aged 25 to 45 in good health and CMV-seropositive. Each CDR3 is given with its conserved first and last residue. The D gene is left open where the match is weak. Clone size is shown for a subset of rows, as once, few, many or a class of expanded clone.

>TRBV6-6|NA|NA|TRBJ1-2
TGTGCCAGCAGAAGAAACCCCAGGCTGGGCTATGGCTACACCTTC
CASRRNPRLGYGYTF
>TRBV4-2|NA|NA|TRBJ2-2
TGTGCCAGCAGCCAAGTATCTAGCTCGAACACCGGGGAGCTGTTTTTT
CASSQVSSSNTGELFF
>TRBV30|NA|TRBD1|TRBJ1-2
TGTGCCTGGAGTGAGGGTACCACAGGGGGCGGTGGCTACACCTTC
CAWSEGTTGGGGYTF
>TRBV2|NA|TRBD2|TRBJ2-7
TGTGCCAGCAGTAGCGGGAGGGGGTACGAGCAGTACTTC
CASSSGRGYEQYF
>TRBV7-2|NA|TRBD2|TRBJ2-1
TGTGCCAGCAGCTTCCCCGGGACTAGACAGTTCTTC
CASSFPGTRQFF
>TRBV2|NA|TRBD1|TRBJ1-2
TGTGCCAGCAGTGCTCTAGGACAGGGGGCGTATGGCTACACCTTC
CASSALGQGAYGYTF
>TRBV4-3|NA|NA|TRBJ1-4
TGCGCCAGCAGCCAAGATGACAGGCTAATGGAAAAACTGTTTTTT
CASSQDDRLMEKLFF
>TRBV30|NA|NA|TRBJ1-2
TGTGCCTGGAGCGAGACTCATGTGAACTATGGCTACACCTTC
CAWSETHVNYGYTF
>TRBV2|once|TRBD1|TRBJ2-3
TGTGCCAGCCAGGGGGTACGCGCAGATACGCAGTATTTT
CASQGVRADTQYF
>TRBV29-1|NA|NA|TRBJ1-1
TGCAGCGTTGTGTCCAGGGTGACTGAAGCTTTCTTT
CSVVSRVTEAFF
>TRBV9|NA|NA|TRBJ2-7
TGTGCCAGCAGCGTAGCTCTTTCGGGAGAGCAGTACTTC
CASSVALSGEQYF
>TRBV6-5|NA|NA|TRBJ2-2
TGTGCCAGCAGTACGACTAAACCGAACACCGGGGAGCTGTTTTTT
CASSTTKPNTGELFF
>TRBV4-3|few|TRBD2|TRBJ2-1
TGCGCCAGCAGCCAAGATCCAGCGGGAGACAATGAGCAGTTCTTC
CASSQDPAGDNEQFF
>TRBV29-1|NA|NA|TRBJ1-2
TGCAGCGTTAACAGGGTTAACTATGGCTACACCTTC
CSVNRVNYGYTF
>TRBV11-2|few|TRBD2|TRBJ2-5
TGTGCCAGCAGCTCAGGACTAGCGGGAGAGACCCAGTACTTC
CASSSGLAGETQYF
>TRBV5-1|NA|TRBD2|TRBJ2-2
TGCGCCAGCAGCTTGGACCCTAGCGGGACGACCGGGGAGCTGTTTTTT
CASSLDPSGTTGELFF
>TRBV29-1|NA|TRBD2|TRBJ2-1
TGCAGCGCTGCCGAGGGTACTAGCGGCGGCAGGGAGCAGTTCTTC
CSAAEGTSGGREQFF
>TRBV19|few|NA|TRBJ2-3
TGTGCCAGTAGTATATACGGGAGTCAAGATACGCAGTATTTT
CASSIYGSQDTQYF
>TRBV7-8|NA|NA|TRBJ1-2
TGTGCCAGCAGCTCGGACAGAGACTATGGCTACACCTTC
CASSSDRDYGYTF
>TRBV5-6|NA|NA|TRBJ1-2
TGCGCCGGAGGGAACGGCTACACCTTC
CAGGNGYTF
>TRBV5-6|NA|TRBD2|TRBJ2-7
TGTGCCAGCAGCTTGAGGGAGGGGCAGTACTTC
CASSLREGQYF
>TRBV19|once|NA|TRBJ1-2
TGTGCCAGTAGAGACAGGTCGGCTAACTATGGCTACACCTTC
CASRDRSANYGYTF
>TRBV25-1|once|NA|TRBJ1-2
TGTGCCAGCAGTGAATGGAGCCTAGACTATGGCTACACCTTC
CASSEWSLDYGYTF
>TRBV29-1|once|TRBD1|TRBJ1-2
TGCAGCGTCTACAACCGGGACAGGGGTTCTGACTATGGCTACACCTTC
CSVYNRDRGSDYGYTF
>TRBV5-3|NA|NA|TRBJ1-1
TGTGCCAGAAGCCACTACACTGAAGCTTTCTTT
CARSHYTEAFF
>TRBV29-1|NA|NA|TRBJ1-1
TGCAGCGTTGCGGGGGGGCACACTGAAGCTTTCTTT
CSVAGGHTEAFF
>TRBV5-1|NA|NA|TRBJ2-5
TGCGCCAGCAGCTTGGGTATCCAAGAGACCCAGTACTTC
CASSLGIQETQYF
>TRBV7-9|few|NA|TRBJ1-1
TGTGCCAGCAGCTTAGTCCAGACTGAAGCTTTCTTT
CASSLVQTEAFF
>TRBV6-5|NA|NA|TRBJ2-7
TGTGCCAGCAGTTACTCTAGTAGCGTGACCTACGAGCAGTACTTC
CASSYSSSVTYEQYF
>TRBV5-1|NA|NA|TRBJ1-2
TGCGCCAGCAGCTCAGGGGCTTCGGCGAACTTCGGCTACACCTTC
CASSSGASANFGYTF
>TRBV2|NA|TRBD1|TRBJ1-5
TGTGCCAGCAGGGCAGGGGGAAGCAATCAGCCCCAGCATTTT
CASRAGGSNQPQHF
>TRBV4-3|NA|NA|TRBJ1-2
TGCGCCAGCAGCCAAGATCCCTCGGGGGGCCATGGCTACACCTTC
CASSQDPSGGHGYTF
>TRBV30|NA|TRBD1|TRBJ1-3
TGTGCCTGGAGTACGGACAGGGGAAACACCATATATTTT
CAWSTDRGNTIYF
>TRBV18|NA|NA|TRBJ1-4
TGTGCCAGCTCACCATTGCGAGTGTTAGGGGATGAAAAACTGTTTTTT
CASSPLRVLGDEKLFF
>TRBV11-2|NA|TRBD2|TRBJ2-5
TGTGCCAGCAGCTTCTGGGGAGGGATCGAGACCCAGTACTTC
CASSFWGGIETQYF
>TRBV29-1|NA|TRBD2|TRBJ2-3
TGCAGCGTTGAAGATCTACCTACTAGCGGCCTCACAGATACGCAGTATTTT
CSVEDLPTSGLTDTQYF
>TRBV25-1|NA|NA|TRBJ2-1
TGTGCCAGCAGGAGACTAGGGTCCTACAATGAGCAGTTCTTC
CASRRLGSYNEQFF
>TRBV30|NA|NA|TRBJ1-2
TGTGCCTGGAGGAAGACGGCTCCGGGCTATGGCTACACCTTC
CAWRKTAPGYGYTF
>TRBV29-1|NA|NA|TRBJ1-1
TGCAGCGTTGAATGGAACGGCAGGAAAGCTTTCTTT
CSVEWNGRKAFF
>TRBV6-1|NA|NA|TRBJ2-3
TGTGCCAGCAGTCCCAGGGTAACAGATACGCAGTATTTT
CASSPRVTDTQYF
>TRBV11-3|NA|TRBD2|TRBJ2-2
TGTGCCAGCAGCTTCGGCCGAGGGGTAGCGGGAGACACCGGGGAGCTGTTTTTT
CASSFGRGVAGDTGELFF
>TRBV6-6|NA|TRBD2|TRBJ2-7
TGTGCCAGCACCGGGACTAGCGGGAACTCCTACGAGCAGTACTTC
CASTGTSGNSYEQYF
>TRBV6-5|NA|NA|TRBJ1-2
TGTGCCAGCAGTAAACAGGCGATCCATGGTGCCTACACCTTC
CASSKQAIHGAYTF
>TRBV28|NA|TRBD1|TRBJ1-2
TGTGCCAGCAGTAAAAAGGGACAGGGGATGAGCTACACCTTC
CASSKKGQGMSYTF
>TRBV4-1|NA|TRBD2|TRBJ2-3
TGCGCCAGCAGCCAAGATCGGAAGCGGGGAATCACAGATACGCAGTATTTT
CASSQDRKRGITDTQYF
>TRBV7-2|NA|NA|TRBJ1-2
TGTGCCAGCAGCTTAGCGAGACAGACTGCTAACTATGGCTACACCTTC
CASSLARQTANYGYTF
>TRBV29-1|few|TRBD1|TRBJ2-7
TGCAGCGTTAAGACAGGGAATATTAGGGAGCAGTACTTC
CSVKTGNIREQYF
>TRBV30|NA|TRBD1|TRBJ2-7
TGTGCCTGGAGTGTAGGGGGCGGGGAGCAGTACTTC
CAWSVGGGEQYF
>TRBV6-1|NA|TRBD1|TRBJ2-7
TGTGCCAGCACCTCCAGACAGGGTAGCTACGAGCAGTACTTC
CASTSRQGSYEQYF
>TRBV2|NA|NA|TRBJ2-3
TGTGCCAGCAGTGAAGCGGTTAGGACTGATTTT
CASSEAVRTDF
>TRBV7-2|few|NA|TRBJ2-2
TGTGCCAGCAGCCCCGACACCCCTCGAAACACCGGGGAGCTGTTTTTT
CASSPDTPRNTGELFF
>TRBV6-1|few|NA|TRBJ2-3
TGTGCCAGCGGCCTCAGGAGCACAGATACGCAGTATTTT
CASGLRSTDTQYF
>TRBV6-5|NA|NA|TRBJ1-5
TGTGCCAGCAGATCCTACGGGGGGGCACATCAGCCCCAGCATTTT
CASRSYGGAHQPQHF
>TRBV9|few|NA|TRBJ1-1
TGTGCCAGCAGCGCGCACCCCGGGGGTATGAACACTGAAGCTTTCTTT
CASSAHPGGMNTEAFF
>TRBV5-1|NA|TRBD2|TRBJ2-1
TGCGCCAGCAGCTTGGGACTAGCGGGAGGGCCTGAGTTCTTC
CASSLGLAGGPEFF
>TRBV5-8|NA|TRBD2|TRBJ2-7
TGTGCCAGCAGCTTGCGGAGCGGGAGGACTGGAGAGCAGTACTTC
CASSLRSGRTGEQYF
>TRBV5-4|NA|NA|TRBJ2-7
TGTGCCAGCAGCTTCTCGCGAGACGAGCAGTACTTC
CASSFSRDEQYF
>TRBV18|NA|TRBD2|TRBJ2-1
TGTGCCAGCTCCCCCGGGAGCGGGAGGGCCCATGAGCAGTTCTTC
CASSPGSGRAHEQFF
>TRBV29-1|NA|NA|TRBJ1-1
TGCAGCGTTGAGAGCAGGGAGAACACTGAAGCTTTCTTT
CSVESRENTEAFF